Listed here are 30 T cell receptor beta chains from one sample, sequenced in a study of blood T cell repertoires in COVID-19. Clones were read by immunoSEQ multiplex PCR, and TCRdb kept only the in-frame ones, dropping some. Of fewer than 400,000 clones listed, about 91% are singletons. The sequencing input was PBMCs or T cells enriched from blood (not recorded which). The receptors here all came from a woman under 30 who had recovered from COVID-19.

The rearrangement joins TRBV19 to TRBJ2-5; D might be TRBD1 (7 bases). Per germline, CDR1 LNHDA and CDR2 SQIVND (reference sequence). The V gene lost 11 bases and the J gene lost 3 bases, with 25 bases spanning the gap. This CDR3 region has 16 residues. The CDR3 here is CASSSTHAGGKETQYF. As DNA, the CDR3 is TGTGCCTCCAGCTCAACCCACGCAGGGGGGAAAGAGACCCAGTACTTC. Drawing the rest from reference TRBV19 and TRBJ2-5, the complete variable domain is DGGITQSPKYLFRKEGQNVTLSCEQNLNHDAMYWYRQDPGQGLRLIYYSQIVNDFQKGDIAEGYSVSREKKESFPLTVTSAQKNPTAFYLCASSSTHAGGKETQYFGPGTRLLVL.

J is TRBJ1-5 and V is TRBV28; no firm D call. The V end lost 7 bases, the J end lost 2 bases, and 18 bases lay between the germline ends. The CDR3 extends over 16 amino acids. Germline values: CDR1 MDHEN, CDR2 SYDVKM. The CDR3: CASIASGLPRNQPQHF. The CDR3 DNA follows: TGTGCCAGCATCGCTTCAGGTTTGCCTCGCAATCAGCCCCAGCATTTT.

The chain has TRBV7-9 and TRBJ1-2, with D tentatively TRBD1 (5 bases). The germline CDR1 and CDR2 sequences are SEHNR and FQNEAQ (reference sequence). The CDR3 runs 14 residues. Deletions cut 5 bases from V and 5 bases from J, with 15 bases between. CDR3 sequence: CASSPPGGEYGYTF. The CDR3 DNA follows: TGTGCCAGCAGCCCCCCCGGGGGGGAGTATGGCTACACCTTC. The full variable domain, in which reference TRBV7-9 and TRBJ1-2 provide the parts outside the CDR3, is DTGVSQNPRHKITKRGQNVTFRCDPISEHNRLYWYRQTLGQGPEFLTYFQNEAQLEKSRLLSDRFSAERPKGSFSTLEIQRTEQGDSAMYLCASSPPGGEYGYTFGSGTRLTVV.

The V and J genes are TRBV28 and TRBJ2-1; TRBD2 matches at 7 bases. CDR1 is MDHEN and CDR2 is SYDVKM in the germline V gene. Trimming cost V 4 bases and J 4 bases; bases outside gene matches: 22. The CDR3 is 20 amino acids. The CDR3 bases are TGTGCCAGCAGTTCCCCCTACCAAGGGACTACCCCGTTCCCATACAATGAGCAGTTCTTC. The encoded protein is CASSSPYQGTTPFPYNEQFF.

This sequence joins TRBV15 and TRBJ1-3; the D is unclear. This CDR3 spans 16 amino acids. Germline CDR1 reads LNHNV; CDR2 reads YYDKDF (reference sequence). V lost 2 bases, J lost 0 bases, and 11 bases lay in between. For the CDR3, the DNA is TGTGCCACCAGCAGATCGACCGACTACTCTGGAAACACCATATATTTT. Protein sequence: CATSRSTDYSGNTIYF. The full variable domain, its missing parts supplied by reference TRBV15 and TRBJ1-3, is DAMVIQNPRYQVTQFGKPVTLSCSQTLNHNVMYWYQQKSSQAPKLLFHYYDKDFNNEADTPDNFQSRRPNTSFCFLDIRSPGLGDTAMYLCATSRSTDYSGNTIYFGEGSWLTVV.

The chain uses TRBV13 and TRBJ2-3; no reliable D call. The CDR3 has 16 amino acids. CDR1 is PRHDT, CDR2 FYEKMQ, per germline (reference sequence). Trimming removed 5 bases from V and 3 bases from J, with 18 bases in between. CDR3 nucleotide sequence: TGTGCCAGCAGCCAACGGGTGGTGGTAACGACAGATACGCAGTATTTT. This codes for CASSQRVVVTTDTQYF.

The J gene is TRBJ2-1, the V gene TRBV6-6; TRBD2 matches at 7 bases. Germline V gene lookup returns CDR1 MNHNY and CDR2 SVGAGI (reference sequence). The CDR3 totals 15 residues. The V gene end was trimmed by 3 bases and the J gene end by 3 bases; junction bases not matched to a gene: 5. CDR3 in DNA: TGTGCCAGCAGTTATCGTGGGGGGGTCTACAATGAGCAGTTCTTC. Its protein is CASSYRGGVYNEQFF.

The genes are TRBV5-4 and TRBJ2-2; TRBD2 might be the D (5 bases). CDR3 length equals 16 residues. V shed 0 bases and J shed 3 bases, with 12 bases lying between them. Germline CDR1 is SGHNT and CDR2 is YYREEE (reference sequence). CDR3 amino acids: CASSLATGLDTGELFF. CDR3 coding DNA: TGTGCCAGCAGCTTGGCCACGGGATTGGACACCGGGGAGCTGTTTTTT.

V and J are TRBV6-6 and TRBJ2-5; 7 nucleotides line up with TRBD2. With 4 bases clipped from V and 4 bases from J, the junction kept 12 bases outside the gene matches. CDR3 length: 16 residues. CDR1 and CDR2 from the germline V gene are MNHNY and SVGAGI (reference sequence). This chain's CDR3 is CASSSLRGRGGETQYF. Written as DNA, the CDR3 is TGTGCCAGCAGTTCCCTTCGGGGGAGGGGCGGAGAGACCCAGTACTTC.

The V call is TRBV24-1, the J call TRBJ1-1; D is unresolved. Germline values: CDR1 KGHDR, CDR2 SFDVKD. Trimming pared 7 bases from V and 6 bases from J, leaving 17 bases between. The CDR3 runs to 14 residues. The CDR3 protein is CATSAWGDGAEAFF. The DNA of the CDR3 is TGTGCCACCAGCGCCTGGGGAGACGGGGCTGAAGCTTTCTTT.

This rearrangement joins TRBV7-3 to TRBJ2-7, with TRBD1 matching 8 bases. Trimming removed 4 bases from V and 3 bases from J; junction bases left unmatched: 8. Germline V gives CDR1 SGHTA, CDR2 FQGTGA. This CDR3 region has 15 residues. CDR3 bases: TGTGCCAGCAGCTCCACGACAGGGGTAAGCTACGAGCAGTACTTC. As protein: CASSSTTGVSYEQYF.

This clone was picked up a small number of times. The chain is built from TRBV30 and TRBJ1-2, with 10 positions matching TRBD1. CDR3 length equals 15 residues. V trimming: 4 bases; J trimming: 3 bases; junction bases outside the gene matches: 8. In germline, CDR1 is GTSNPN, CDR2 SVGIG (reference sequence). Here the CDR3 DNA reads TGTGCCTGGACCCCCCCGGGACAGGGGTACTATGGCTACACCTTC. It codes for CAWTPPGQGYYGYTF.

This chain joins TRBV2 and TRBJ2-7; 7 positions match TRBD1. This CDR3 is 15 amino acids long. Trimming took 6 bases from V and 0 from J; bases not matched to a gene: 8. Germline V CDR1 and CDR2: SNHLY, FYNNEI. The CDR3 nucleotides are TGTGCCAGCAGCTTTGAGACAGGGAGCTCCTACGAGCAGTACTTC. Amino acid sequence: CASSFETGSSYEQYF.

The V and J genes are TRBV9 and TRBJ2-3; 8 nucleotides agree with TRBD2. The CDR3 totals 18 residues. After removal of 0 bases from V and 3 bases from J, the junction contained 12 bases not matched to a gene. The germline gives CDR1 SGDLS, CDR2 YYNGEE. CDR3 coding DNA: TGTGCCAGCAGCGTAGGGGCCCACAGCGGGAGTGTTACAGATACGCAGTATTTT. This translates into CASSVGAHSGSVTDTQYF.

The chain employs TRBV24-1 and TRBJ2-5, with D possibly TRBD2 on 5 matching bases. This CDR3 has 13 amino acids. Germline lookup yields CDR1 KGHDR and CDR2 SFDVKD. V shed 5 bases and J shed 5 bases, with 11 bases lying between them. This CDR3 reads CATSAGDRETQYF. The DNA of the CDR3 is TGTGCCACCAGTGCCGGGGATCGGGAGACCCAGTACTTC.

V and J are TRBV9 and TRBJ1-2; 9 nucleotides agree with TRBD1. CDR1 is SGDLS, CDR2 YYNGEE, per germline. The CDR3 totals 15 residues. V was pared by 0 bases and J by 4 bases, with 4 bases of the junction left unmatched. The CDR3 loop is CASSVGGQGRYGYTF. The DNA of the CDR3 is TGTGCCAGCAGCGTAGGGGGACAGGGCCGCTATGGCTACACCTTC.

The rearrangement uses TRBV7-9 and TRBJ1-6, with 7 nucleotides matching TRBD1. Germline assignment: CDR1 SEHNR and CDR2 FQNEAQ (reference sequence). J was trimmed by 8 bases and V by 1 base; bases with no gene match: 5. This CDR3 is built from 15 residues. The CDR3 DNA reads TGTGCCAGCAGCTTAGGCCAGGGGGGAGATTCACCCCTCCACTTT. It encodes CASSLGQGGDSPLHF.

The chain employs TRBV5-1 and TRBJ2-5; 12 positions match TRBD2. Germline CDR1 is SGHRS and CDR2 is YFSETQ. The V and J ends lost 2 bases and 3 bases, in that order; junction bases with no gene match: 5. The CDR3 loop spans 16 amino acids. CDR3 protein: CASSFQLAGGEETQYF. CDR3 DNA: TGCGCCAGCAGCTTTCAACTAGCGGGGGGCGAAGAGACCCAGTACTTC. Full variable domain (remainder filled in from reference TRBV5-1 and TRBJ2-5): KAGVTQTPRYLIKTRGQQVTLSCSPISGHRSVSWYQQTPGQGLQFLFEYFSETQRNKGNFPGRFSGRQFSNSRSEMNVSTLELGDSALYLCASSFQLAGGEETQYFGPGTRLLVL.

A few counts support this clone. The chain joins TRBV10-3 to TRBJ1-5, with 7 bases fitting TRBD1. The germline CDR1 and CDR2 sequences are ENHRY and SYGVKD. The CDR3 is 13 amino acids. J was trimmed by 10 bases and V by 6 bases; bases with no gene match: 9. For the CDR3, the DNA is TGTGCCATCAGCCCCGGGACAGAGGGTCCCCAGCATTTT. Translation gives CAISPGTEGPQHF.

The rearrangement links TRBV7-3 to TRBJ2-2; TRBD2 matches at 15 bases. The ends lost 4 bases at V and 3 bases at J; junction bases unmatched: 3. This CDR3 spans 17 amino acids. Germline CDR1 SGHTA, CDR2 FQGTGA. CDR3 sequence (DNA): TGTGCCAGCAGCTCGGGACTAGCGGGAGGCTACACCGGGGAGCTGTTTTTT. Protein product: CASSSGLAGGYTGELFF.

J is TRBJ1-2 and V is TRBV30, with 7 bases fitting TRBD1. CDR1 GTSNPN and CDR2 SVGIG come from the germline V gene (reference sequence). The CDR3 sequence is 13 residues long. V lost 3 bases and J lost 8; bases outside the gene matches: 9. CDR3 DNA sequence: TGTGCCTGGAGGCCCACAGGGGTCTCCGGCTACACCTTC. The encoded protein is CAWRPTGVSGYTF.

V is TRBV6-2 or TRBV6-3 and J is TRBJ2-7, with D possibly matching TRBD2 (5 bases). From germline, CDR1 is MNHEY and CDR2 SVGEGT. The CDR3 loop spans 15 amino acids. V lost 2 bases and J lost 0, with 11 bases in between. This CDR3 reads CASSYGRDSSYEQYF. CDR3 DNA: TGTGCCAGCAGTTACGGCCGGGATAGCTCCTACGAGCAGTACTTC.

The V gene is TRBV10-2, the J gene TRBJ1-4; D is perhaps TRBD1 (6 bases). Germline values: CDR1 WSHSY, CDR2 SAAADI. Trimming took off 4 bases at V and 5 bases at J, with 14 bases between the two ends. The CDR3 is 15 amino acids. The CDR3 sequence: CASSALGQPNEKLFF. DNA of the CDR3: TGCGCCAGCAGTGCCTTGGGACAACCAAATGAAAAACTGTTTTTT.

CDR3 sequence: CAIRRNGGIGGIRSTDTQYF. CDR3 sequence (DNA): TGTGCCATCAGGCGAAATGGGGGTATAGGGGGCATTCGAAGCACAGATACGCAGTATTTT. The chain recombines TRBV10-3 with TRBJ2-3; 7 bases are a match to TRBD1. The CDR3 extends over 20 amino acids. Trimming took 6 bases from V and 0 from J; bases not matched to a gene: 21. In germline, CDR1 is ENHRY, CDR2 SYGVKD.

V usage is TRBV5-1 and J usage is TRBJ2-2; the match to TRBD2 covers 11 bases. V shed 3 bases and J 5 bases; nucleotides not matched to a gene: 3. This CDR3 region has 15 residues. The germline V gene has CDR1 SGHRS and CDR2 YFSETQ. CDR3 loop: CASSSLAGGTGELFF. The CDR3 bases are TGCGCCAGCAGCTCCCTAGCGGGAGGAACCGGGGAGCTGTTTTTT.

This chain uses TRBV4-3 with TRBJ2-4; D gene uncertain. Germline CDR1 is LGHNA and CDR2 is YSLEER. The CDR3 loop spans 12 amino acids. Trimming pared 4 bases from V and 6 bases from J, leaving 7 bases between. The CDR3 loop is CASSPYTNIQYF. CDR3 DNA sequence: TGCGCCAGCAGCCCCTATACAAACATTCAGTACTTC.

The chain recombines TRBV7-2 with TRBJ1-1; D ambiguous. The CDR3 runs 15 residues. Germline values: CDR1 SGHTA, CDR2 FQGNSA. Trimming shortened V by 1 base and J by 1 base, and 10 bases separated the two germline ends. The CDR3 loop reads CASSLGGAGNTEAFF. For the CDR3, the DNA is TGTGCCAGCAGCTTAGGGGGAGCAGGGAACACTGAAGCTTTCTTT.

In this sample, this clone turned up once. J is TRBJ2-7 and V is TRBV28; 10 positions agree with TRBD1. The CDR3 length is 16 residues. CDR1 and CDR2 from the germline V gene are MDHEN and SYDVKM. V lost 6 bases and J lost 4; bases outside the gene matches: 12. For the CDR3, the DNA is TGTGCCAGCAGCGGGACAGGGGTAGCCGTGTGGTACGAGCAGTACTTC. Residues: CASSGTGVAVWYEQYF.

V gene TRBV11-2 combines with J gene TRBJ2-5, with TRBD2 identical over 7 bases. CDR3 size: 13 residues. V lost 4 bases and J lost 6; bases outside the gene matches: 5. CDR1 and CDR2 (germline): SGHAT, FQNNGV. The CDR3 DNA reads TGTGCCAGCAGCTCGACTAGCAGACAGACCCAGTACTTC. Translating it yields CASSSTSRQTQYF.

CDR3 protein: CATKKGGGASNEQFF. CDR3 coding DNA: TGTGCCACCAAGAAGGGAGGCGGGGCCAGCAATGAGCAGTTCTTC. The rearrangement joins TRBV7-2 to TRBJ2-1; D is perhaps TRBD2 (6 bases). The CDR3 sequence is 15 residues long. Germline loops: CDR1 SGHTA, CDR2 FQGNSA. Between the trimmed V and J ends, which lost 10 bases and 6 bases, there was a span of 22 bases.